The entry below gives a single TCR beta chain sequence along with its context. The data originate from a study of glioma-infiltrating T cells after dendritic cell vaccination. Across the whole study: Samples are from glioblastoma patients in Phase I and II dendritic cell vaccine trials.

The V end was cut by 10 bases, the J end by 1 base, with 12 bases between. CDR3 length equals 13 residues. TCRdb keeps only in-frame clones here, not all; method: immunoSEQ multiplex PCR. The sample holds 50,000 to 75,000 clones, approximately 81% seen once. Time point specified: after dendritic cell vaccination, including at tumor progression/relapse. Sequences were derived from blood, sampled after dendritic cell vaccination. The chain recombines TRBV23-1 with TRBJ2-3; D might be TRBD2 (5 bases). TRBV23-1 carries the ORF label, with uncertain function. The sequence came from a human donor with glioblastoma. Here the CDR3 reads CATTGVGTDTQYF. In nucleotides, the CDR3 is TGCGCCACGACCGGGGTGGGCACAGATACGCAGTATTTT.